The 23 T cell receptor beta chains below were found in one sample sequenced in a study of shared clonotypes between healthy human individuals. It was CD45RO-negative cells, positively selected for CCR7, that made up naive CD8 cells, with terminally differentiated effector memory CD45RA+ cells excluded. Assay used: immunoSEQ multiplex PCR; TCRdb lists only in-frame clones, some missing. The table lists around 1.9 million clones, 85% to 95% of them singletons. The material sequenced was naive CD8+ T cells from PBMCs. The origin of the receptors is a man aged 18 to 29 in good health. Some clones in this sample may be carry-over from other donors' samples.

V usage is TRBV5-1 and J usage is TRBJ2-1, with D tentatively TRBD1 (5 bases). Per the germline V gene, CDR1 is SGHRS and CDR2 is YFSETQ. Deletions cut 4 bases from V and 4 bases from J, with 15 bases between. This CDR3 comprises 15 residues. CDR3 DNA sequence: TGCGCCAGCAGCGGCCTCATGGGGCAGTACAATGAGCAGTTCTTC. Translated, it gives CASSGLMGQYNEQFF.

The CDR3 nucleotides are TGTGCCATCAGTGAGTCCAGTGACGAGCAGTACTTC. Protein product: CAISESSDEQYF. The chain employs TRBV10-3 and TRBJ2-7; D not certain. CDR1 ENHRY and CDR2 SYGVKD come from the germline V gene. The CDR3 consists of 12 residues. V lost 0 bases and J 5 bases, leaving 5 bases between the germline ends.

The chain has TRBV11-1 and TRBJ2-3; D uncertain. Trimming pared 1 base from V and 6 bases from J, leaving 14 bases between. The germline V gene has CDR1 SGHAT and CDR2 FQDESV (reference sequence). CDR3 length: 15 amino acids. This CDR3 is CASSLDGPLTDTQYF. Here the CDR3 DNA reads TGTGCCAGCAGCTTAGACGGACCCCTCACGGATACGCAGTATTTT.

The chain uses TRBV19 and TRBJ1-5, with TRBD1 matching over 8 bases. The CDR3 is 15 residues long. Germline CDR1 LNHDA, CDR2 SQIVND (reference sequence). Trimming cost V 6 bases and J 1 base; bases outside gene matches: 5. The CDR3 DNA follows: TGTGCCAGTAGGGAGGACAGGGAGAGCAATCAGCCCCAGCATTTT. It encodes CASREDRESNQPQHF.

CDR3 sequence (DNA): TGTGCCAGCAGCGACAGACGACATCGGTCTGGGGCCAACGTCCTGACTTTC. Translated, it gives CASSDRRHRSGANVLTF. The genes are TRBV9 and TRBJ2-6, with no clear D. Looked up from germline, CDR1 is SGDLS and CDR2 is YYNGEE. V shed 3 bases and J shed 1 base, with 14 bases lying between them. The CDR3 runs 17 residues.

The gene calls are TRBV13 and TRBJ1-1; 8 bases are shared with TRBD1. CDR3 length equals 15 residues. Germline V gene lookup returns CDR1 PRHDT and CDR2 FYEKMQ (reference sequence). With V trimmed by 5 bases and J by 5 bases, 10 bases remained unmatched. The CDR3 region is CASSRRQGAGTEAFF. The CDR3 nucleotides read TGTGCCAGCAGCCGCAGGCAGGGGGCGGGGACTGAAGCTTTCTTT.

The V call is TRBV6-5, the J call TRBJ2-7; TRBD1 matches 9 bases. CDR1 MNHEY and CDR2 SVGAGI come from the germline V gene. Trimming at V came to 9 bases and at J to 3 bases, leaving 12 bases not matched to a gene. The CDR3 has 15 amino acids. CDR3 in DNA: TGTGCCAGTCAATCCTCCGGGACAGGGTTCTACGAGCAGTACTTC. This encodes CASQSSGTGFYEQYF.

This clone was recorded once. The rearrangement links TRBV29-1 to TRBJ2-3; a weak D match, TRBD1 (6 bases). V was pared by 3 bases and J by 5 bases, with 15 bases between. Germline CDR1 reads SQVTM; CDR2 reads ANQGSEA. CDR3 length equals 14 residues. For the CDR3, the DNA is TGCAGCGTTGAGGTGAGGGGGAGAGGAGATACGCAGTATTTT. Its protein product is CSVEVRGRGDTQYF.

This sequence joins TRBV4-1 and TRBJ1-5, with D possibly matching TRBD1 (6 bases). Trimming took 1 base from V and 2 from J, leaving 9 bases between them. This CDR3 comprises 15 residues. Germline loops: CDR1 MGHRA, CDR2 YSYEKL. As DNA, the CDR3 is TGCGCCAGCAGCCAAGGGGGGCACGGCAATCAGCCCCAGCATTTT. Its protein product is CASSQGGHGNQPQHF.

The V call is TRBV13, the J call TRBJ2-1; 7 nucleotides match TRBD1. V was clipped by 4 bases and J by 2 bases; unmatched bases: 2. The CDR3 loop spans 14 amino acids. From germline, CDR1 is PRHDT and CDR2 FYEKMQ (reference sequence). The CDR3, as DNA: TGTGCCAGCAGCTACGGGACAGCCTACAATGAGCAGTTCTTC. This codes for CASSYGTAYNEQFF.

J is TRBJ2-1 and V is TRBV7-2, with TRBD2 matching over 8 bases. Losses at the gene ends were 3 bases for V and 9 bases for J; bases not matched to a gene: 10. Germline CDR1 and CDR2: SGHTA and FQGNSA. The CDR3 spans 15 residues. The CDR3 DNA reads TGTGCCAGCAGCTTGAAAGCGGGAGTAAGGATTGAGCAGTTCTTC. Its protein product is CASSLKAGVRIEQFF.

Details on this clone: Other nucleotide sequences from this sample produce the same CDR3. The gene calls are TRBV6-5 and TRBJ2-1; D might be TRBD2 (5 bases). This CDR3 comprises 14 residues. CDR1 and CDR2 (germline): MNHEY, SVGAGI. The V end lost 2 bases, the J end lost 1 base, and 6 bases lay between the germline ends. The CDR3 bases are TGTGCCAGCAGTTACCGGGGTTCCTACAATGAGCAGTTCTTC. The encoded protein is CASSYRGSYNEQFF.

The chain combines TRBV7-2 with TRBJ2-7; D may be TRBD2 (5 bases). Germline V gene sequence: CDR1 SGHTA, CDR2 FQGNSA. The CDR3 covers 15 residues. With 2 bases removed from V and 6 bases from J, the gap between germline ends came to 17 bases. CDR3 in DNA: TGTGCCAGCAGCTTATATCTAGCCCCTAGGTCCGAGCAGTACTTC. Protein: CASSLYLAPRSEQYF.

CDR3 sequence reads: CATAQGLADEETQYF. The CDR3 DNA is TGTGCCACCGCTCAGGGACTAGCGGACGAGGAAACCCAGTACTTC. The V gene is TRBV28, the J gene TRBJ2-5, with 11 bases aligning to TRBD2. The V segment lost 10 bases and the J segment 8 bases; nucleotides outside the gene matches: 15. The germline gives CDR1 MDHEN, CDR2 SYDVKM. This CDR3 is 15 amino acids long. Full variable domain (rest looked up from reference TRBV28 and TRBJ2-5): DVKVTQSSRYLVKRTGEKVFLECVQDMDHENMFWYRQDPGLGLRLIYFSYDVKMKEKGDIPEGYSVSREKKERFSLILESASTNQTSMYLCATAQGLADEETQYFGPGTRLLVL.

The chain recombines TRBV13 with TRBJ2-7; D is perhaps TRBD2 (6 bases). Trimming left V 4 bases short and J 6 bases short, with 13 bases between. The CDR3 length is 13 residues. From germline, CDR1 is PRHDT and CDR2 FYEKMQ (reference sequence). In nucleotides, the CDR3 is TGTGCCAGCAGCTCCCTTGGGGGGATCGAGCAGTACTTC. Translating gives CASSSLGGIEQYF.

J is TRBJ1-3 and V is TRBV2, with D hard to call. Between the trimmed V and J ends, which lost 3 bases and 0 bases, there was a span of 9 bases. In germline, CDR1 is SNHLY, CDR2 FYNNEI. The CDR3 is 15 amino acids. CDR3 loop: CASSDIGRSGNTIYF. Written as DNA, the CDR3 is TGTGCCAGCAGTGATATTGGTCGCTCTGGAAACACCATATATTTT.

The chain uses TRBV29-1 and TRBJ2-5; D possibly corresponds to TRBD1 (7 bases). The J call may not be correct, given that the DNA end is closer to TRBJ2-7. The germline V gene has CDR1 SQVTM and CDR2 ANQGSEA. The CDR3 is made up of 12 amino acids. The CDR3: CSVQGGYYEQYF. The CDR3 nucleotides are TGCAGCGTCCAGGGGGGATACTACGAGCAGTACTTC.

The chain couples TRBV10-3 to TRBJ2-7; 12 nucleotides align to TRBD2. Germline lookup yields CDR1 ENHRY and CDR2 SYGVKD. This CDR3 is 14 amino acids long. With 8 bases clipped from V and 4 bases from J, the junction kept 6 bases outside the gene matches. In DNA form, the CDR3 reads TGTGCCATCCAATCCGGGACTAGCGGGTACGAGCAGTACTTC. Translation: CAIQSGTSGYEQYF.

V and J are TRBV27 and TRBJ2-1; TRBD2 matches 15 bases. Germline V CDR1 and CDR2: MNHEY, SMNVEV (reference sequence). The junction had 8 bases not matched to a gene; V was cut back by 2 bases and J by 9 bases. The CDR3 extends over 17 amino acids. The CDR3 DNA reads TGTGCCAGCAGTTTAATTGGGACTAGCGGGAGGTGGGGTGAGCAGTTCTTC. It yields the protein CASSLIGTSGRWGEQFF.

The chain uses TRBV6-1 and TRBJ2-7; D remains ambiguous. Germline CDR1 is MNHNS and CDR2 is SASEGT. The CDR3 length is 14 residues. The germline V and J ends were trimmed by 2 bases and 5 bases, with 13 bases remaining between them. The CDR3 spells CASSESAEPHEQYF. The CDR3 DNA follows: TGTGCCAGCAGTGAATCAGCAGAACCCCACGAGCAGTACTTC.

The CDR3 is CASSPQDRRKETQYF. CDR3 nucleotide sequence: TGTGCCAGCAGCCCCCAGGACAGGAGAAAAGAGACCCAGTACTTC. The chain carries TRBV9 and TRBJ2-5, with TRBD1 matching over 7 bases. V was clipped by 4 bases and J by 3 bases; unmatched bases: 9. This CDR3 spans 15 amino acids. Germline V lookup: CDR1 SGDLS, CDR2 YYNGEE.

The V and J genes are TRBV7-9 and TRBJ2-1; 7 nucleotides agree with TRBD2. V shed 5 bases, J shed 3 bases, and the junction held 10 bases outside the gene matches. Germline lookup yields CDR1 SEHNR and CDR2 FQNEAQ (reference sequence). The CDR3 sequence is 16 residues long. CDR3 loop: CASSPRLGGSYNEQFF. Written as DNA, the CDR3 is TGTGCCAGCAGCCCACGTCTGGGCGGGAGCTACAATGAGCAGTTCTTC.

The chain joins TRBV10-3 to TRBJ2-2, with unresolved D. Germline V gives CDR1 ENHRY, CDR2 SYGVKD. This CDR3 contains 15 residues. The V end lost 7 bases, the J end lost 0 bases, and 12 bases lay between the germline ends. CDR3 sequence (DNA): TGTGCCATCAAACCCCGCGGTCCGAACACCGGGGAGCTGTTTTTT. Encoded protein: CAIKPRGPNTGELFF.